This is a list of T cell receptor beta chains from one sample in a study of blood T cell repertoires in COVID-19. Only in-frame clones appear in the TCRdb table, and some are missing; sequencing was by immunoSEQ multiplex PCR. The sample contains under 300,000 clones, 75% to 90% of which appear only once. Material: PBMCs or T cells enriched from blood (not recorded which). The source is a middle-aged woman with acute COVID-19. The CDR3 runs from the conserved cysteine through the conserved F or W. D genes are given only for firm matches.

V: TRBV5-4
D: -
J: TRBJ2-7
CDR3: CASSGGDSPYEQYF
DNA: TGTGCCAGCAGCGGAGGGGACAGCCCCTACGAGCAGTACTTC

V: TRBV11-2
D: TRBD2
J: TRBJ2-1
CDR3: CASVFWEGFDNEQFF
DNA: TGTGCCAGCGTCTTCTGGGAGGGTTTTGACAATGAGCAGTTCTTC

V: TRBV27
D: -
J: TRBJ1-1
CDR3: CASSPDRRYEAFF
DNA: TGTGCCAGCAGTCCAGACAGGAGATATGAAGCTTTCTTT

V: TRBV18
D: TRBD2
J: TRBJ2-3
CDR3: CASSPGLAGGSWYSTDTQYF
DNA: TGTGCCAGCTCACCCGGACTAGCGGGAGGGAGTTGGTATAGCACAGATACGCAGTATTTT

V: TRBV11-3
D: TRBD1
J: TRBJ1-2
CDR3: CASSLTGEDGYTF
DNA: TGTGCCAGCAGCTTAACAGGGGAAGATGGCTACACCTTC

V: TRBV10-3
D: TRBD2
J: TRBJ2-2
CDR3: CAIGPSGRSATGELFF
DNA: TGTGCCATCGGACCCAGCGGGAGGTCGGCCACCGGGGAGCTGTTTTTT

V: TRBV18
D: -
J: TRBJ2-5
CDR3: CASSPPIEETQYF
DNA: TGTGCCAGCTCACCACCGATTGAGGAGACCCAGTACTTC

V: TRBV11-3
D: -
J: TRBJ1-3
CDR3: CASSLDSAGFLSGNTIYF
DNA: TGTGCCAGCAGCTTAGATTCCGCGGGGTTCCTTTCTGGAAACACCATATATTTT

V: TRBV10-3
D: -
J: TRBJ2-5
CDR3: CAISEGRGQETQYF
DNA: TGTGCCATCAGTGAAGGCAGGGGCCAAGAGACCCAGTACTTC

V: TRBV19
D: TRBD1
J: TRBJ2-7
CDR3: CASSNDRVGSYEQYF
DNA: TGTGCCAGTAGCAACGACAGGGTTGGGTCCTACGAGCAGTACTTC

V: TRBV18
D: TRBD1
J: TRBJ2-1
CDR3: CASSPSTGDDEQFF
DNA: TGTGCCAGCTCACCCTCTACAGGGGATGATGAGCAGTTCTTC

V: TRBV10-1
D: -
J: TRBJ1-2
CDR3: CASSETPRQGWNGYTF
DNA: TGCGCCAGCAGTGAGACACCCCGCCAGGGTTGGAATGGCTACACCTTC

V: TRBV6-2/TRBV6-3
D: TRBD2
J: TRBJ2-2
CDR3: CASSSSLVASGNTGELFF
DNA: TGTGCCAGCAGTTCCTCCCTCGTAGCTAGCGGAAACACCGGGGAGCTGTTTTTT